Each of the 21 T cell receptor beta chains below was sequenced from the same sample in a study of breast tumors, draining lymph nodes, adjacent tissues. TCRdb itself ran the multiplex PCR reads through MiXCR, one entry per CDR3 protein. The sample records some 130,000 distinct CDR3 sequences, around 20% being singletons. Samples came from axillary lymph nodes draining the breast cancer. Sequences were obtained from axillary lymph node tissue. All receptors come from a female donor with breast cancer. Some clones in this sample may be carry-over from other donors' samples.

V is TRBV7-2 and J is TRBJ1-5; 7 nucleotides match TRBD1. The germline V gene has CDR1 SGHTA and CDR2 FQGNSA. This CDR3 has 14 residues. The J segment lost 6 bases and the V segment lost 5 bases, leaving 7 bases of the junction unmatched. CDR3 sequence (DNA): TGTGCCAGCAGCCGGGGACAGCGGGGTCAGCCCCAGCATTTT. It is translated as CASSRGQRGQPQHF.

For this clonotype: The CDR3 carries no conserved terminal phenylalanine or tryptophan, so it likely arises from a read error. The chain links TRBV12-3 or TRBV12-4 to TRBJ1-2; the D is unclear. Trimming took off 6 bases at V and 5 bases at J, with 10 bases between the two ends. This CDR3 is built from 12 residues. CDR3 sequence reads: CASRAQAYGYTL. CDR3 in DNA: TGTGCCAGCAGGGCTCAGGCGTATGGCTACACCCTT.

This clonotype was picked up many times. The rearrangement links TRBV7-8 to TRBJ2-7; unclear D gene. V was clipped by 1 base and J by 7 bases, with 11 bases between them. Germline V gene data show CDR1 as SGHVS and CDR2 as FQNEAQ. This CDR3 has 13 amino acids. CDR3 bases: TGTGCCAGCAGCTTAGAGTCCGCGGCAGAGCAGTACTTC. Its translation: CASSLESAAEQYF.

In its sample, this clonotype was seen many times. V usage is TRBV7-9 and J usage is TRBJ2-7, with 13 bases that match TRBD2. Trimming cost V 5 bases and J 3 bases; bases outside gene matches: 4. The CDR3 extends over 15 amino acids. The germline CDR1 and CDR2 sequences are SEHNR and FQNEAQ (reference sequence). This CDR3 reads CASSPGLAGYYEQYF. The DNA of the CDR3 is TGTGCCAGCAGCCCGGGACTAGCGGGATACTACGAGCAGTACTTC.

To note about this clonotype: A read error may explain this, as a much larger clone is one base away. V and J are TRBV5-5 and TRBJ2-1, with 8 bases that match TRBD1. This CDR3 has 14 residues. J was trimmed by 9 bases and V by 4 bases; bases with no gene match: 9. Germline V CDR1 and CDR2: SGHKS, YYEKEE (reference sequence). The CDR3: CASSEQGAACEQFF. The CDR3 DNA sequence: TGTGCCAGCAGCGAGCAGGGGGCTGCTTGTGAGCAGTTCTTC. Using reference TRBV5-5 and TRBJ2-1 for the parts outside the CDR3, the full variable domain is DAGVTQSPTHLIKTRGQQVTLRCSPISGHKSVSWYQQVLGQGPQFIFQYYEKEERGRGNFPDRFSARQFPNYSSELNVNALLLGDSALYLCASSEQGAACEQFFGPGTRLTVL.

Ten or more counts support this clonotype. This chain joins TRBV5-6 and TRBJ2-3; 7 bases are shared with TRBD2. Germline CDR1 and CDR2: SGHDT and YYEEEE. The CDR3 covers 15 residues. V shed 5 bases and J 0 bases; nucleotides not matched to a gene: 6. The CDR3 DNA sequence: TGTGCCAGCAGAACACTAGCGACTAGCACAGATACGCAGTATTTT. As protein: CASRTLATSTDTQYF.

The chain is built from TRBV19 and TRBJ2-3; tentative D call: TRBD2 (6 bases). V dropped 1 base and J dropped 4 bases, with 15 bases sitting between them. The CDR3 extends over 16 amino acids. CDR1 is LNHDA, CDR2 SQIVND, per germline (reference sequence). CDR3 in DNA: TGTGCCAGTAGTATAGGTGGCGGGGTAGGGGCAGATACGCAGTATTTT. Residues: CASSIGGGVGADTQYF.

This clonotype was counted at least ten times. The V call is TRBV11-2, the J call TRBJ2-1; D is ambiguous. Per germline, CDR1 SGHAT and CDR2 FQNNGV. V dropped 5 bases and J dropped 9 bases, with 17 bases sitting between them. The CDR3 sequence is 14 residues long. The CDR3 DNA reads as TGTGCCAGCAGCGCTGGAGTGGGCCCTAGTGAGCAGTTCTTC. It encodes CASSAGVGPSEQFF.

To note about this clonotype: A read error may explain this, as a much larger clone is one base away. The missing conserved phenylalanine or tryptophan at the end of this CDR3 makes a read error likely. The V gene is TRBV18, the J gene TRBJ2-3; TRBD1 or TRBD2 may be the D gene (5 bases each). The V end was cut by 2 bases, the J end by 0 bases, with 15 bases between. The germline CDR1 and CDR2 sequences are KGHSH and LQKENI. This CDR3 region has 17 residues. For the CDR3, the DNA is TGTGCCAGCTCACCAGAGAGGGGATCGGGAAGCACAGATACGCAGTATTCT. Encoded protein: CASSPERGSGSTDTQYS.

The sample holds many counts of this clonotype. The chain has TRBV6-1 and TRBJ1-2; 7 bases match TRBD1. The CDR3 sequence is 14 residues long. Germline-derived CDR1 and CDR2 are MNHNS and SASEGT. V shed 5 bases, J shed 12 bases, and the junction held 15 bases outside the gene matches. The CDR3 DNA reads TGTGCCAGCAGTCGCCGGGACAGATGGCTAGGGGACACCTTC. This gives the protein CASSRRDRWLGDTF.

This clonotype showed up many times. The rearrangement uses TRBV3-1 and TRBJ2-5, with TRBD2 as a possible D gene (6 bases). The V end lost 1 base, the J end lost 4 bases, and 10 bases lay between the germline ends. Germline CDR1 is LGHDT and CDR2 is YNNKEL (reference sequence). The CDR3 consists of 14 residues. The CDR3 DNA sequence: TGTGCCAGCAGCCAAGGCCTGGGGGGAGAGACCCAGTACTTC. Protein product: CASSQGLGGETQYF.

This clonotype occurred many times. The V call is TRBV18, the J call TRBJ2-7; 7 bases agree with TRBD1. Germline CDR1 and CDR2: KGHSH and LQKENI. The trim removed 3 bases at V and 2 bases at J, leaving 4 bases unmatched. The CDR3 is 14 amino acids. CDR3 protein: CASSPGTGAYEQYF. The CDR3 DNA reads TGTGCCAGCTCACCGGGCACAGGGGCCTACGAGCAGTACTTC. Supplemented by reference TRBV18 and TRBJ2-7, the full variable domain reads NAGVMQNPRHLVRRRGQEARLRCSPMKGHSHVYWYRQLPEEGLKFMVYLQKENIIDESGMPKERFSAEFPKEGPSILRIQQVVRGDSAAYFCASSPGTGAYEQYFGPGTRLTVT.

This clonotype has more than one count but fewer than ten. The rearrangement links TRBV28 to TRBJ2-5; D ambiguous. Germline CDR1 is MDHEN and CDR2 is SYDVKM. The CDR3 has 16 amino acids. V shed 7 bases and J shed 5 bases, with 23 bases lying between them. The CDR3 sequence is CASNPLVRAARETQYF. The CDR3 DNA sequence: TGTGCCAGCAACCCCCTGGTCCGGGCGGCCCGTGAGACCCAGTACTTC.

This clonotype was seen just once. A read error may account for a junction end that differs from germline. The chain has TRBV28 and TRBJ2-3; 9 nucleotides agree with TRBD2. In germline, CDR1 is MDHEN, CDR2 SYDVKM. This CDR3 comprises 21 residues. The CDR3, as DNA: TGTGCCGGCAGTTTAACCCCCCAAAGGGGTAGCGGGAGAGTAGGCACAGATACGCAGTATTTT. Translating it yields CAGSLTPQRGSGRVGTDTQYF.

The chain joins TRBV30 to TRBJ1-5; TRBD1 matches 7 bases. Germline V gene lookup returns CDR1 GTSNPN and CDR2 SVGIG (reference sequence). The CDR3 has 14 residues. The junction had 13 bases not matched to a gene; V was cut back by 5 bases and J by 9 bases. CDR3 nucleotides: TGTGCCTGGGGAGACAGGGTCAGAGACTGGCCCCAGCATTTT. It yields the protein CAWGDRVRDWPQHF.

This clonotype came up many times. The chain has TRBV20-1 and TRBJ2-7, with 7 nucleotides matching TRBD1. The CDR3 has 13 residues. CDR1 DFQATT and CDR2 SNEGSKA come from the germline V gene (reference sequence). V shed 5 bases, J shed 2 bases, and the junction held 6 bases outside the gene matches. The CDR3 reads CSAPTGSTYEQYF. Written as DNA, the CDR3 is TGCAGTGCTCCGACAGGGTCTACCTACGAGCAGTACTTC.

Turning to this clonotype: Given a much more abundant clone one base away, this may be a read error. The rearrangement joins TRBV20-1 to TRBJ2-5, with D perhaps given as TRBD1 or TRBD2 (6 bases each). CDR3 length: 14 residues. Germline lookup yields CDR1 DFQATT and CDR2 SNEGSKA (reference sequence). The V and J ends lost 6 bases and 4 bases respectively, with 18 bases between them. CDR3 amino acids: CSASTGTEGETQYF. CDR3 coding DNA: TGCAGTGCCAGCACAGGGACTGAAGGAGAGACCCAGTACTTC.

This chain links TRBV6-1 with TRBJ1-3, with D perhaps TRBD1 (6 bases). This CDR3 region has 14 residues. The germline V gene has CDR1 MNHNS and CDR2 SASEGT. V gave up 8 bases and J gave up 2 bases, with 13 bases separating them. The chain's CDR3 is CASGEGQTGNTIYF. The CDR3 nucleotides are TGTGCCAGCGGAGAGGGACAAACTGGAAACACCATATATTTT.

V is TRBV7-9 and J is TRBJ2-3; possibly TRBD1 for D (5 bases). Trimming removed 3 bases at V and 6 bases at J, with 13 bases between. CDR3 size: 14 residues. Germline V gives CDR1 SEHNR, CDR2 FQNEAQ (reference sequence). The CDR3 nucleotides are TGTGCCAGCAGCTTGGTCAGTTCAGGGGATACGCAGTATTTT. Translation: CASSLVSSGDTQYF. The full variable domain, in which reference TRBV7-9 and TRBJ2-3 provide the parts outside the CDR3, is DTGVSQNPRHKITKRGQNVTFRCDPISEHNRLYWYRQTLGQGPEFLTYFQNEAQLEKSRLLSDRFSAERPKGSFSTLEIQRTEQGDSAMYLCASSLVSSGDTQYFGPGTRLTVL.

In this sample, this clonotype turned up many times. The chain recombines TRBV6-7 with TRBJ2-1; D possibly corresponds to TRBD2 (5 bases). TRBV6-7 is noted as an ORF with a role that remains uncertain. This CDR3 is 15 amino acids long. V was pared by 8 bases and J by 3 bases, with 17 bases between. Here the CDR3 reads CASPLEGKDYNEQFF. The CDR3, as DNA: TGTGCCAGCCCCCTAGAGGGTAAGGACTACAATGAGCAGTTCTTC.

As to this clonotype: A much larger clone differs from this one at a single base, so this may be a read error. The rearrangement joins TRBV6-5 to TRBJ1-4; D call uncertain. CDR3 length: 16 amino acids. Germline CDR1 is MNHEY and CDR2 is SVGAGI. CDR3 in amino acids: CAGSYAGPATNEKLFF. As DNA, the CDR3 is TGTGCCGGCAGTTACGCAGGTCCAGCAACTAATGAAAAACTGTTTTTT.